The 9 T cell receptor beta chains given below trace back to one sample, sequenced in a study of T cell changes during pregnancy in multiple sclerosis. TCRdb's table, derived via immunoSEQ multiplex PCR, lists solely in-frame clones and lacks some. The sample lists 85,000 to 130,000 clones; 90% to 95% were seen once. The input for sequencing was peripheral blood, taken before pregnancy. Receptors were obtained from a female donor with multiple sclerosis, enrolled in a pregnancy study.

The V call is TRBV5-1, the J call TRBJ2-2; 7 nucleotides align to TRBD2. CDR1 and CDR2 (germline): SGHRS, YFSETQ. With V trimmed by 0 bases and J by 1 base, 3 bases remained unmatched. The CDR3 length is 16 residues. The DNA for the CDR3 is TGCGCCAGCAGCTTGGTCCCTAGCGGGAACACCGGGGAGCTGTTTTTT. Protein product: CASSLVPSGNTGELFF.

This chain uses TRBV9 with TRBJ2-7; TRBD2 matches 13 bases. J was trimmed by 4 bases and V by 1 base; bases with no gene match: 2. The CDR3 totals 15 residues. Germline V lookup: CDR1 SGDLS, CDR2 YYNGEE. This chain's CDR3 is CASSVSTSGRYEQYF. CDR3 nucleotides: TGTGCCAGCAGCGTATCGACTAGCGGGAGGTACGAGCAGTACTTC.

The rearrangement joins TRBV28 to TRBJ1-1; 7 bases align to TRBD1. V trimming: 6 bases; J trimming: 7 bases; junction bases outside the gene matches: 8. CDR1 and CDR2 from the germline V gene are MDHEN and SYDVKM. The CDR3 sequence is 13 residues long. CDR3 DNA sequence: TGTGCCAGCAGCCCTTCCTCAGGGGGTGAAGCTTTCTTT. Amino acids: CASSPSSGGEAFF.

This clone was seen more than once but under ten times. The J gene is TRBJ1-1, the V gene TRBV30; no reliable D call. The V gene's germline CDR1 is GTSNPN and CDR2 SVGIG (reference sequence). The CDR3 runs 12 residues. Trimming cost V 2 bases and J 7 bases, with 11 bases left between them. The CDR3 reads CAWSSGSYEAFF. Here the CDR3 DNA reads TGTGCCTGGAGTTCCGGGAGCTATGAAGCTTTCTTT.

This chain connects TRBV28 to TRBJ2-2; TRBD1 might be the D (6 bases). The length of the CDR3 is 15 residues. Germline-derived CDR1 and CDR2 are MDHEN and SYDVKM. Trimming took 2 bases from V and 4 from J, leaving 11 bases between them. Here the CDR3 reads CASSLDRMGTGELFF. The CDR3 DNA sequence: TGTGCCAGCAGTTTAGACAGGATGGGCACCGGGGAGCTGTTTTTT.

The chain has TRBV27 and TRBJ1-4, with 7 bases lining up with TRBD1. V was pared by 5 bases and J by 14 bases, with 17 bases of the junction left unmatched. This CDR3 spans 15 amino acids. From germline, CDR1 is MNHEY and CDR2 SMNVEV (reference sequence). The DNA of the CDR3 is TGTGCCAGCAGTCCCAGGGGGATCGGGAGAGGGAAGCTGTTTTTT. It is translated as CASSPRGIGRGKLFF.

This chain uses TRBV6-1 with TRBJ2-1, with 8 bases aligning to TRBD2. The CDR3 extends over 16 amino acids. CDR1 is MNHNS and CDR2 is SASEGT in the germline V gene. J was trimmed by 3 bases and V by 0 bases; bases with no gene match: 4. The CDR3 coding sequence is TGTGCCAGCAGTGAAGCGCTCGGGGGGGTCTACAATGAGCAGTTCTTC. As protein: CASSEALGGVYNEQFF.

The chain's CDR3 is CASSGAGGGNQPQHF. The DNA for the CDR3 is TGTGCCAGCAGCGGTGCGGGGGGGGGCAATCAGCCCCAGCATTTT. The chain couples TRBV28 to TRBJ1-5; D might be TRBD1 (5 bases). CDR1 and CDR2 (germline): MDHEN, SYDVKM. Between the trimmed V and J ends, which lost 6 bases and 2 bases, there was a span of 14 bases. This CDR3 contains 15 residues. Looking up the rest from reference TRBV28 and TRBJ1-5 gives the full variable domain: DVKVTQSSRYLVKRTGEKVFLECVQDMDHENMFWYRQDPGLGLRLIYFSYDVKMKEKGDIPEGYSVSREKKERFSLILESASTNQTSMYLCASSGAGGGNQPQHFGDGTRLSIL.

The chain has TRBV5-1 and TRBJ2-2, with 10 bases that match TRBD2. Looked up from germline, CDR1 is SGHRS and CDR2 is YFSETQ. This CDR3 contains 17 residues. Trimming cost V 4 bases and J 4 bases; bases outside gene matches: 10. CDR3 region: CASSPPSSGSPTGELFF. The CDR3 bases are TGCGCCAGCAGCCCCCCCTCTAGCGGGAGTCCCACCGGGGAGCTGTTTTTT.